The 3 T cell receptor beta chains below all came from one sample that was sequenced in a study of blood T cells in healthy people across ages. Together with a sample-barcoded 5' primer, a J-beta primer mix was included in a second PCR lasting about 7 to 11 cycles. MiXCR, run by TCRdb on the 5' RACE reads, gives a single entry per CDR3 protein. The sample has under 2 million distinct CDR3 sequences; roughly 32% are singletons. The specimen was blood. The receptors originated from a woman in her 30s in good health.

In its sample, this clonotype was seen a few times. This chain uses TRBV10-3 with TRBJ2-1, with 9 bases that match TRBD1. Losses at the gene ends were 6 bases for V and 14 bases for J; bases not matched to a gene: 17. CDR1 and CDR2 from the germline V gene are ENHRY and SYGVKD. The CDR3 runs to 15 residues. The CDR3 DNA is TGTGCCATCAGGACCGGGACAGGGCCTACCAAATCTAAGTTCTTC. This encodes CAIRTGTGPTKSKFF.

The chain links TRBV5-6 to TRBJ2-5, with 7 bases matching TRBD2. With V trimmed by 4 bases and J by 4 bases, 7 bases remained unmatched. In germline, CDR1 is SGHDT, CDR2 YYEEEE. This CDR3 has 14 residues. CDR3 amino acids: CASSGIAGVETQYF. DNA of the CDR3: TGTGCCAGCAGCGGGATTGCGGGGGTAGAGACCCAGTACTTC.

About this clonotype itself: A read error is possible here, since a much larger clone lies one base away. The J gene is TRBJ2-1, the V gene TRBV28; D gene ambiguous. Trimming removed 6 bases from V and 7 bases from J, with 7 bases in between. Looked up from germline, CDR1 is MDHEN and CDR2 is SYDVKM. The CDR3 length is 11 residues. The CDR3 sequence: CASRTRNEQFF. The CDR3 DNA is TGTGCCAGCAGGACCCGTAATGAGCAGTTCTTC.